Given below is one T cell receptor (beta chain) in context. Indicated treatment: roughly 19 received Ad26.COV2.S at low or high dose, single or two shots; about 5 received placebo; per-sample allocation not given. Repertoires come from day 63 after the first vaccine or placebo injection. This specimen comes from a study of Ad26.COV2.S vaccination and SARS-CoV-2 variants. Trimming left V 0 bases short and J 7 bases short, with 20 bases between. The CDR3 contains 18 residues. Germline values: CDR1 SGDLS, CDR2 YYNGEE. Produced via immunoSEQ multiplex PCR; TCRdb's table is partial and in-frame only. The sample comprises fewer than 400,000 clones, around 81% of which are singletons, and 2% to 2.5% rests with the top ten.

Sequencing was performed on peripheral blood, taken in a trial of Ad26.COV2.S vaccine versus placebo. The TCR comes from a person aged 18 to 59 who received the Ad26.COV2.S COVID-19 vaccine or a placebo. V usage is TRBV9 and J usage is TRBJ1-6, with D possibly matching TRBD1 (6 bases). The CDR3 is CASSVDINSGQRNSPLHF. CDR3 DNA sequence: TGTGCCAGCAGCGTAGACATAAATTCGGGACAAAGGAATTCACCCCTCCACTTT.